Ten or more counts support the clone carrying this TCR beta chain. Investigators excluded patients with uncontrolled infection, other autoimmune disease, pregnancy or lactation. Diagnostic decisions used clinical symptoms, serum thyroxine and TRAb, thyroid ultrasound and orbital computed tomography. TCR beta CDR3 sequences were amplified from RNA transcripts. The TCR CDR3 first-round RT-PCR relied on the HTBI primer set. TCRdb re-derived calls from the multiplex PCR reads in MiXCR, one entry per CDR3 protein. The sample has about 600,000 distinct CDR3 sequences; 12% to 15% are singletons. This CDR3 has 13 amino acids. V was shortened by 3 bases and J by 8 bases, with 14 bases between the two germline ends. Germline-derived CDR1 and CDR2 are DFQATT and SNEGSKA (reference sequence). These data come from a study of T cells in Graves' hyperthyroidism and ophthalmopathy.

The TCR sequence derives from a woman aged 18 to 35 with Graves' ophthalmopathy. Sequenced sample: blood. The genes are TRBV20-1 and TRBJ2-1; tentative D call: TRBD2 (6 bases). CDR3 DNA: TGCAGTGCTAGTCGGAGGGCCGGGGATGAGCAGTTCTTC. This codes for CSASRRAGDEQFF.